This T cell receptor beta chain was recorded in a study of CD8+ T cells in alopecia areata. Extracted RNA was reverse transcribed, and the resulting cDNA served as sequencing template. Some clones are missing from TCRdb's copy, which holds only in-frame ones; the method was immunoSEQ multiplex PCR. The sample comprises some 130,000 clones, less than 70% of which are singletons, and around a sixth rests with the top ten. The junction had 9 bases not matched to a gene; V was cut back by 9 bases and J by 4 bases. Looked up from germline, CDR1 is PRHDT and CDR2 is FYEKMQ (reference sequence). The CDR3 consists of 13 residues. This clone turned up a few times. Its antigen is not identified. Treatment given: oral pan-JAK inhibitor, 5-10 mg twice daily. Study-wide points: TCR sharing across patients was less clear than in mice, possibly HLA-related. For lesional scalp, especially alopecia totalis/universalis, clonality was higher than in normal scalp. Among the top 100, expanded CD8+ clones were significantly decreased by tofacitinib, as was scalp clonality.

The receptor was derived from a human donor with alopecia areata. The chain is built from TRBV13 and TRBJ2-7; 7 positions match TRBD2. Specimen: CD8+ T cells sorted from blood, collected at week 4, from a patient treated with tofacitinib. The CDR3 nucleotides are TGTGCCAGTGCTGACGGGGGGTCTTACGAGCAGTACTTC. This sequence encodes CASADGGSYEQYF. The whole variable domain, remainder taken from reference TRBV13 and TRBJ2-7, is AAGVIQSPRHLIKEKRETATLKCYPIPRHDTVYWYQQGPGQDPQFLISFYEKMQSDKGSIPDRFSAQQFSDYHSELNMSSLELGDSALYFCASADGGSYEQYFGPGTRLTVT.